The clone carrying this TCR beta chain has at least ten counts. Its matching antigen is unknown. This sample is part of a study of T cells in Graves' hyperthyroidism and ophthalmopathy. Whole-study results and caveats: Most thyroid clonotypes expanded above 0.001 appeared in blood too.

Newly diagnosed patients aged 18 to 65 had hyperthyroidism of under 2 months' duration. RNA transcripts served as the template for amplifying TCR beta CDR3 regions. Using the HTBI primer set, a first-round RT-PCR was run on the TCR CDR3. TCRdb itself ran the multiplex PCR reads through MiXCR, one entry per CDR3 protein. The sample lists 550,000 to 850,000 distinct CDR3 sequences; around 20% were seen once. Trimming cost V 0 bases and J 0 bases, with 21 bases left between them. The CDR3 loop spans 20 amino acids. Germline-derived CDR1 and CDR2 are SGHVS and FQNEAQ. The V gene is TRBV7-8, the J gene TRBJ2-1, with D perhaps matching TRBD2 (5 bases). The origin of this receptor is a woman in her forties or fifties with Graves' hyperthyroidism that later progressed to Graves' ophthalmopathy. The sequencing input was blood. CDR3 protein: CASSLALRLITGISYNEQFF. The CDR3 nucleotides read TGTGCCAGCAGCTTAGCGCTCAGGCTCATAACGGGGATCTCCTACAATGAGCAGTTCTTC.